This T cell receptor (beta chain) is from a study of blood T cell repertoires in COVID-19. As processed by the authors: Amplified reference gene primers provided the basis for estimating nucleated cell counts. Data came from immunoSEQ multiplex PCR; TCRdb stores just in-frame clones and leaves some out. V and J calls and clone size are given by that table; D and trimming were obtained from the DNA. The sample includes more than 150,000 clones, approximately 87% seen only once; the top ten take about 20%. This TCR was recovered from a man between 65 and 79 years old with active or convalescent COVID-19. The sample was peripheral blood.

The CDR3 DNA is TGTGCCAGCAGCGTACAGGTTGTAGGAAACACCATATATTTT. Its protein product is CASSVQVVGNTIYF. The rearrangement uses TRBV9 and TRBJ1-3; D not certain. The germline V gene has CDR1 SGDLS and CDR2 YYNGEE. Trimming took off 1 base at V and 4 bases at J, with 9 bases between the two ends. This CDR3 contains 14 residues.